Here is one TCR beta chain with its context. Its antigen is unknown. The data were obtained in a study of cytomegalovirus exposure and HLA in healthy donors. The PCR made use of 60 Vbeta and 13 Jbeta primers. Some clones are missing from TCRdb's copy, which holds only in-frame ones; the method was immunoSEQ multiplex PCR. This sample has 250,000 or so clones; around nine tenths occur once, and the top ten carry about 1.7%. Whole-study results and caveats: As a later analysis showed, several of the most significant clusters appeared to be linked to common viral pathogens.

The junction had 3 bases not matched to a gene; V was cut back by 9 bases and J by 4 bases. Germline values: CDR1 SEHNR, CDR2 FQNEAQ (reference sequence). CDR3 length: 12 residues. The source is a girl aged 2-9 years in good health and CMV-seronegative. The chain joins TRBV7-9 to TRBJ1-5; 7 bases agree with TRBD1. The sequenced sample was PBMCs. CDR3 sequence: CASSGGNQPQHF. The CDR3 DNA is TGTGCCAGTTCAGGGGGGAATCAGCCCCAGCATTTT.